The present T cell receptor beta chain was sequenced within a study of early T cells in non-severe SARS-CoV-2 infection. In the study overall: Unpaired chains resulted from sequencing bulk RNA of unsorted whole blood. Points from the study as a whole: There was a bias toward anti-spike CD8 responses in VDJdb matching, which missed private and CD4 specificities.

A remark on this clonotype: The antigen is unknown.

Trimming stripped 6 bases from V and 2 bases from J, with 8 bases between. The CDR3 is 13 residues long. CDR1 MGHDK and CDR2 SYGVNS come from the germline V gene. Molecules of cDNA were individually given unique molecular identifiers that were attached to them. TCRdb analysed the 5' RACE reads with MiXCR anew, one entry per CDR3 protein. Among 68,000 or so distinct CDR3 sequences listed, 12% were seen once. The sequence was obtained from an adult who was a healthcare worker with PCR-confirmed SARS-CoV-2 infection or an uninfected control (not recorded which). The chain is built from TRBV25-1 and TRBJ1-5; D call uncertain. The sample was whole blood. The CDR3 sequence: CASRGLGNQPQHF. CDR3 DNA sequence: TGTGCCAGCAGAGGTTTGGGCAATCAGCCCCAGCATTTT.